This entry lists 14 T cell receptor beta chains sequenced from one sample in a study of monozygotic twins with inflammatory bowel disease. Each CDR3 protein gets one entry in TCRdb, which reprocessed the 5' RACE reads and gives no DNA. Its table records a few hundred thousand distinct CDR3 sequences. Input material: blood. These TCRs come from a human donor with ulcerative colitis or Crohn's disease, or a healthy co-twin of an affected twin (not recorded which).

This chain links TRBV29-1 with TRBJ2-1. The CDR3 sequence is 13 residues long. The germline gives CDR1 SQVTM, CDR2 ANQGSEA. This chain's CDR3 is CSAWDSNYNEQFF.

J is TRBJ1-6 and V is TRBV6-5; the D call from TCRdb, TRBD1, cannot be confirmed without DNA. There are 16 residues in the CDR3. CDR1 and CDR2 from the germline V gene are MNHEY and SVGAGI. CDR3 loop: CASSYSPRGHNSPLHF.

The chain couples TRBV20-1 to TRBJ2-7; the TCRdb D gene call, TRBD1, has no DNA to confirm it. The CDR3 loop spans 12 amino acids. Germline V gene sequence: CDR1 DFQATT, CDR2 SNEGSKA (reference sequence). The CDR3 spells CSALGQGNEQYF.

The CDR3 sequence is CASSLDLGGGYNEQFF. The V and J genes are TRBV11-2 and TRBJ2-1; TCRdb reports TRBD1, a call that lacks DNA to check it against. Germline assignment: CDR1 SGHAT and CDR2 FQNNGV. CDR3 length: 16 residues.

The chain is built from TRBV20-1 and TRBJ2-7. CDR3 size: 16 residues. CDR1 DFQATT and CDR2 SNEGSKA come from the germline V gene (reference sequence). CDR3 protein: CSAKNVQYLDSYEQYF.

The chain has TRBV4-3 and TRBJ2-3. This CDR3 region has 15 residues. The germline CDR1 and CDR2 sequences are LGHNA and YSLEER. The CDR3 loop reads CASSQHLTSTDAQYF.

This CDR3 reads CAWRWIRGSTEAFF. The chain links TRBV30 to TRBJ1-1. Germline-derived CDR1 and CDR2 are GTSNPN and SVGIG (reference sequence). The CDR3 length is 14 residues. The full variable domain, in which reference TRBV30 and TRBJ1-1 provide the parts outside the CDR3, is SQTIHQWPATLVQPVGSPLSLECTVEGTSNPNLYWYRQAAGRGLQLLFYSVGIGQISSEVPQNLSASRPQDRQFILSSKKLLLSDSGFYLCAWRWIRGSTEAFFGQGTRLTVV.

V and J are TRBV27 and TRBJ2-7; TCRdb names TRBD2, which stays unverified in the absence of DNA. The CDR3 loop spans 14 amino acids. Germline lookup yields CDR1 MNHEY and CDR2 SMNVEV (reference sequence). The CDR3 is CASSLSRGGEEQYF.

The chain has TRBV7-2 and TRBJ2-1; the TRBD1 assignment by TCRdb is unverifiable without DNA. Germline V gene lookup returns CDR1 SGHTA and CDR2 FQGNSA. CDR3 length: 15 residues. CDR3 protein: CASSLVADRHNEQFF.

The V gene is TRBV12-3 or TRBV12-4, the J gene TRBJ2-1. There are 14 residues in the CDR3. CDR3 residues: CASSSPTLWDEQFF.

CDR3 amino acids: CASSLAGELLF. The rearrangement links TRBV7-6 to TRBJ2-2. The CDR3 is made up of 11 amino acids. Germline V lookup: CDR1 SGHVS, CDR2 FNYEAQ.

The genes are TRBV18 and TRBJ1-1; checking the TCRdb D call of TRBD1 is not possible without DNA. The CDR3 runs to 13 residues. Germline-derived CDR1 and CDR2 are KGHSH and LQKENI. The CDR3 here is CASSMTGNTEAFF.

V is TRBV7-9 and J is TRBJ2-6; the TCRdb call, TRBD1, lacks DNA for checking. The germline V gene has CDR1 SEHNR and CDR2 FQNEAQ (reference sequence). This CDR3 comprises 17 residues. CDR3 protein: CAITGYRLGSGANVLTF.

This chain links TRBV12-3 or TRBV12-4 with TRBJ1-2; no DNA is available, so the TRBD1 call from TCRdb remains unchecked. This CDR3 has 16 residues. The CDR3 reads CASSLDTGQSRGGYTF.